Each of the 27 T cell receptor beta chains below was sequenced from the same sample in a study of T cell changes during pregnancy in multiple sclerosis. TCRdb's copy holds only in-frame clones and misses some; the assay was immunoSEQ multiplex PCR. Of 25,000 to 30,000 clones in the sample, approximately 88% were seen once. Sequenced material: CD8+ T cells from peripheral blood mononuclear cells, taken before pregnancy. These receptors were obtained from a female donor with multiple sclerosis, enrolled in a pregnancy study.

This chain links TRBV11-2 with TRBJ1-4; possible D gene TRBD1, 5 bases. The CDR3 runs 16 residues. Germline CDR1 SGHAT, CDR2 FQNNGV. V was pared by 3 bases and J by 4 bases, with 15 bases between. CDR3 sequence (DNA): TGTGCCAGCAGCTTGGGCATTGGGGGGTATAATGAAAAACTGTTTTTT. Encoded protein: CASSLGIGGYNEKLFF.

In its sample, this clone was seen once. V and J are TRBV11-2 and TRBJ1-2; the match to TRBD1 covers 8 bases. Germline lookup yields CDR1 SGHAT and CDR2 FQNNGV. This CDR3 comprises 17 residues. J lost 0 bases, V lost 1 base, and 7 bases had no gene match. The CDR3 nucleotides read TGTGCCAGCAGCTTAGGGGGGTGGGGACAGGCTAACTATGGCTACACCTTC. Its protein is CASSLGGWGQANYGYTF.

The V and J genes are TRBV6-4 and TRBJ2-2; 11 bases are a match to TRBD1. CDR1 MRHNA and CDR2 SNTAGT come from the germline V gene. CDR3 size: 16 residues. Trimming at V came to 2 bases and at J to 6 bases, leaving 5 bases not matched to a gene. CDR3 DNA sequence: TGTGCCAGCAGTGACAGCCCGGGACAGGGGGCCGGGGAGCTGTTTTTT. It encodes CASSDSPGQGAGELFF.

The V and J genes are TRBV19 and TRBJ1-2; tentative D call: TRBD1 (5 bases). The ends were cut back, 5 bases at V and 4 bases at J, with 17 bases in the middle. Germline CDR1 reads LNHDA; CDR2 reads SQIVND (reference sequence). This CDR3 has 15 residues. The CDR3 region is CASSPQTELLYGYTF. The CDR3 nucleotides are TGTGCCAGTAGTCCACAGACAGAACTCCTCTATGGCTACACCTTC.

The J gene is TRBJ2-7, the V gene TRBV10-3; TRBD1 agrees at 12 bases. Trimming at V came to 10 bases and at J to 3 bases, leaving 13 bases not matched to a gene. CDR1 and CDR2 from the germline V gene are ENHRY and SYGVKD. The CDR3 runs 16 residues. The CDR3 region has the DNA TGTGCCACCCTAAGCGGGACAGGGGGCAGCTACTACGAGCAGTACTTC. Amino acids: CATLSGTGGSYYEQYF.

This clone was counted once. This chain's CDR3 is CASSVVQGATEAFF. For the CDR3, the DNA is TGTGCCAGCAGTGTAGTACAGGGGGCCACTGAAGCTTTCTTT. The chain employs TRBV27 and TRBJ1-1; 9 positions match TRBD1. CDR1 is MNHEY and CDR2 is SMNVEV in the germline V gene (reference sequence). This CDR3 has 14 residues. V gave up 5 bases and J gave up 4 bases; unmatched junction bases: 5.

This clone was seen a single time. This chain joins TRBV2 and TRBJ2-5; tentative D call: TRBD1 (6 bases). V shed 5 bases and J shed 5 bases, with 12 bases lying between them. Looked up from germline, CDR1 is SNHLY and CDR2 is FYNNEI. The CDR3 spans 13 residues. CDR3 DNA: TGTGCCAGCAGTACACAGGGATGGGAGACCCAGTACTTC. It yields the protein CASSTQGWETQYF.

This sequence joins TRBV5-8 and TRBJ2-3; 7 nucleotides match TRBD1. Germline V lookup: CDR1 SGHTS, CDR2 YDEGEE. Unmatched junction bases numbered 6, after V lost 1 base and J lost 4 bases. The CDR3 is made up of 15 amino acids. CDR3 region: CASSLYAGGADTQYF. The CDR3 region has the DNA TGTGCCAGCAGCTTGTACGCAGGGGGAGCAGATACGCAGTATTTT.

The chain is built from TRBV15 and TRBJ1-4; the match to TRBD1 covers 8 bases. Germline CDR1 and CDR2: LNHNV and YYDKDF (reference sequence). J gave up 7 bases and V 8 bases, and 15 bases lay outside the gene matches. This CDR3 contains 16 residues. The CDR3 here is CATASGQGYPGEKLFF. In DNA, the CDR3 is TGTGCCACCGCATCAGGACAGGGATACCCGGGTGAAAAACTGTTTTTT.

This rearrangement joins TRBV19 to TRBJ2-2; 10 bases match TRBD2. V was clipped by 6 bases and J by 3 bases; unmatched bases: 7. This CDR3 spans 16 amino acids. CDR1 LNHDA and CDR2 SQIVND come from the germline V gene (reference sequence). The CDR3 here is CASRRSGGADTGELFF. CDR3 DNA sequence: TGTGCCAGTAGGCGAAGCGGGGGGGCGGACACCGGGGAGCTGTTTTTT.

This clone has just a few counts. In nucleotides, the CDR3 is TGTGCCAGTAGTACACGCGTAAGGAGCGGAAACACCATATATTTT. Translation: CASSTRVRSGNTIYF. V usage is TRBV19 and J usage is TRBJ1-3; D ambiguous. The germline CDR1 and CDR2 sequences are LNHDA and SQIVND (reference sequence). This CDR3 has 15 amino acids. Trimming took 4 bases from V and 4 from J, leaving 14 bases between them.

J is TRBJ2-7 and V is TRBV7-3; D gene uncertain. V was trimmed by 3 bases and J by 4 bases, leaving 10 bases between them. Germline V gives CDR1 SGHTA, CDR2 FQGTGA. This CDR3 is 13 amino acids long. DNA for the CDR3: TGTGCCAGCAGCTTTGGGCCCTCATACGAGCAGTACTTC. It codes for CASSFGPSYEQYF. Combining the CDR3 with reference TRBV7-3 and TRBJ2-7 gives the whole variable domain GAGVSQTPSNKVTEKGKYVELRCDPISGHTALYWYRQSLGQGPEFLIYFQGTGAADDSGLPNDRFFAVRPEGSVSTLKIQRTERGDSAVYLCASSFGPSYEQYFGPGTRLTVT.

The chain employs TRBV23-1 and TRBJ1-6; D possibly corresponds to TRBD1 (6 bases). TRBV23-1 counts as an open reading frame of uncertain function. V lost 2 bases and J 5 bases, leaving 13 bases between the germline ends. CDR3 length: 16 residues. CDR3 loop: CASSQGTGSHNSPLHF. CDR3 in DNA: TGCGCCAGCAGTCAAGGTACAGGGTCCCATAATTCACCCCTCCACTTT.

This chain links TRBV5-6 with TRBJ2-2; a possible D gene is TRBD1 (5 bases). CDR1 and CDR2 from the germline V gene are SGHDT and YYEEEE. Trimming stripped 1 base from V and 1 base from J, with 14 bases between. This CDR3 comprises 17 residues. This CDR3 reads CASSLSWGQQNTGELFF. CDR3 DNA: TGTGCCAGCAGCTTGTCCTGGGGCCAGCAGAACACCGGGGAGCTGTTTTTT. Variable domain in full (rest from reference TRBV5-6 and TRBJ2-2): DAGVTQSPTHLIKTRGQQVTLRCSPKSGHDTVSWYQQALGQGPQFIFQYYEEEERQRGNFPDRFSGHQFPNYSSELNVNALLLGDSALYLCASSLSWGQQNTGELFFGEGSRLTVL.

The chain carries TRBV9 and TRBJ1-2, with D possibly matching TRBD1 (6 bases). V gave up 2 bases and J gave up 4 bases, with 9 bases separating them. The CDR3 has 13 residues. CDR1 and CDR2 (germline): SGDLS, YYNGEE. The DNA for the CDR3 is TGTGCCAGCAGCGTGTCAGGGGTCTATGGCTACACCTTC. It is translated as CASSVSGVYGYTF.

The CDR3 reads CASRGLATEADEQFF. Written as DNA, the CDR3 is TGTGCCAGTAGGGGACTGGCTACGGAGGCGGACGAGCAGTTCTTC. The genes are TRBV19 and TRBJ2-1; perhaps TRBD2 as D (6 bases). V shed 6 bases and J shed 10 bases, with 22 bases lying between them. Germline CDR1 reads LNHDA; CDR2 reads SQIVND (reference sequence). CDR3 size: 15 residues.

The rearrangement uses TRBV28 and TRBJ2-2; D might be TRBD1 (6 bases). CDR1 and CDR2 from the germline V gene are MDHEN and SYDVKM. CDR3 size: 16 residues. Trimming removed 2 bases from V and 3 bases from J, with 13 bases in between. The CDR3 sequence is CASSLPRTDYTGELFF. CDR3 DNA: TGTGCCAGCAGTTTACCACGGACAGACTACACCGGGGAGCTGTTTTTT.

The rearrangement links TRBV13 to TRBJ2-7, with a weak D call TRBD1 (6 bases). V lost 5 bases and J lost 5, with 10 bases in between. Germline loops: CDR1 PRHDT, CDR2 FYEKMQ (reference sequence). The CDR3 runs 12 residues. The DNA for the CDR3 is TGTGCCAGCAGCACGGACAGACACGAGCAGTACTTC. Residues: CASSTDRHEQYF.

The V and J genes are TRBV11-2 and TRBJ2-2; maybe TRBD2 (5 bases). V dropped 4 bases and J dropped 0 bases, with 15 bases sitting between them. There are 17 residues in the CDR3. In germline, CDR1 is SGHAT, CDR2 FQNNGV. CDR3 in DNA: TGTGCCAGCAGCTCAGTGTCAAGCGGAGCGAACACCGGGGAGCTGTTTTTT. This codes for CASSSVSSGANTGELFF. Looking up the rest from reference TRBV11-2 and TRBJ2-2 gives the full variable domain: EAGVAQSPRYKIIEKRQSVAFWCNPISGHATLYWYQQILGQGPKLLIQFQNNGVVDDSQLPKDRFSAERLKGVDSTLKIQPAKLEDSAVYLCASSSVSSGANTGELFFGEGSRLTVL.

The chain links TRBV28 to TRBJ1-4; D possibly corresponds to TRBD1 (5 bases). Germline CDR1 is MDHEN and CDR2 is SYDVKM. Trimming stripped 5 bases from V and 3 bases from J, with 16 bases between. The CDR3 is 16 residues long. DNA for the CDR3: TGTGCCAGCAGTCTGACCCTGACAGTAGCTAATGAAAAACTGTTTTTT. Protein sequence: CASSLTLTVANEKLFF. The whole variable domain, filled in from reference TRBV28 and TRBJ1-4, reads DVKVTQSSRYLVKRTGEKVFLECVQDMDHENMFWYRQDPGLGLRLIYFSYDVKMKEKGDIPEGYSVSREKKERFSLILESASTNQTSMYLCASSLTLTVANEKLFFGSGTQLSVL.

CDR3 sequence: CASSSEGNEQFF. CDR3 nucleotides: TGTGCCAGCAGCTCCGAGGGCAATGAGCAGTTCTTC. This chain links TRBV11-2 with TRBJ2-1; D is possibly TRBD2 (5 bases). Germline V gene lookup returns CDR1 SGHAT and CDR2 FQNNGV. Deletions cut 4 bases from V and 6 bases from J, with 7 bases between. The CDR3 has 12 amino acids.

This rearrangement joins TRBV9 to TRBJ1-1; perhaps TRBD1 as D (5 bases). This CDR3 region has 14 residues. Germline loops: CDR1 SGDLS, CDR2 YYNGEE. Trimming left V 3 bases short and J 3 bases short, with 12 bases between. The CDR3: CASSAREGYTEAFF. The CDR3 nucleotides are TGTGCCAGCAGCGCCAGGGAAGGCTACACTGAAGCTTTCTTT.

The genes are TRBV27 and TRBJ1-4; tentatively, D is TRBD1 (6 bases). Germline-derived CDR1 and CDR2 are MNHEY and SMNVEV (reference sequence). This CDR3 region has 13 residues. The V end was cut by 3 bases, the J end by 8 bases, with 10 bases between. The CDR3 DNA is TGTGCCAGCAGTTTGCGGACAGAAGAAAAACTGTTTTTT. It specifies CASSLRTEEKLFF.

The chain employs TRBV7-2 and TRBJ1-4; no reliable D call. The CDR3 has 16 amino acids. The germline V gene has CDR1 SGHTA and CDR2 FQGNSA. V was shortened by 1 base and J by 0 bases, with 9 bases between the two germline ends. CDR3 in amino acids: CASSLVGVATNEKLFF. DNA for the CDR3: TGTGCCAGCAGCTTAGTAGGAGTAGCAACTAATGAAAAACTGTTTTTT.

This clone was recorded once. The CDR3 is CSAAGGDYGYTF. The DNA for the CDR3 is TGCAGCGCCGCAGGGGGCGACTATGGCTACACCTTC. The chain is built from TRBV29-1 and TRBJ1-2; 8 nucleotides match TRBD1. Germline assignment: CDR1 SQVTM and CDR2 ANQGSEA. The J segment lost 3 bases and the V segment lost 7 bases, leaving 4 bases of the junction unmatched. The CDR3 consists of 12 residues. Full variable domain (outside the CDR3, taken from reference TRBV29-1 and TRBJ1-2): SAVISQKPSRDICQRGTSLTIQCQVDSQVTMMFWYRQQPGQSLTLIATANQGSEATYESGFVIDKFPISRPNLTFSTLTVSNMSPEDSSIYLCSAAGGDYGYTFGSGTRLTVV.

This chain links TRBV27 with TRBJ2-7, with 9 bases identical to TRBD1. The germline CDR1 and CDR2 sequences are MNHEY and SMNVEV (reference sequence). The length of the CDR3 is 14 residues. V trimming: 5 bases; J trimming: 2 bases; junction bases outside the gene matches: 4. This chain's CDR3 is CASSPGQGTYEQYF. CDR3 nucleotide sequence: TGTGCCAGCAGTCCCGGACAGGGGACCTACGAGCAGTACTTC.

The V gene is TRBV29-1, the J gene TRBJ2-7, with D perhaps matching TRBD1 (6 bases). The CDR3 is made up of 13 amino acids. The V gene's germline CDR1 is SQVTM and CDR2 ANQGSEA. Trimming took off 6 bases at V and 4 bases at J, with 16 bases between the two ends. The CDR3 region is CSVQTGQRYEQYF. DNA for the CDR3: TGCAGCGTCCAAACAGGGCAGCGTTACGAGCAGTACTTC.